This record covers a single T cell receptor (beta chain). Its target is unknown. V lost 1 base to trimming and J lost 5 bases, with 9 bases between them. The germline CDR1 and CDR2 sequences are SGHNT and YENEEA. The CDR3 covers 14 residues. The source of the sample is a study of cytomegalovirus exposure and HLA in healthy donors. The study's findings and limits: The authors listed over 150 TCR beta chains as cytomegalovirus-associated. A few of the chains that were CMV-associated were confirmed in vitro to be specific for CMV antigens.

Sequencing used immunoSEQ multiplex PCR; TCRdb keeps in-frame clones, though not all of them. The sample lists about 72,000 clones; approximately 94% were seen once. This chain uses TRBV11-3 with TRBJ2-1; D is ambiguous. Sample: PBMCs. This sequence was found in a woman aged 18-35 years in good health and CMV-seronegative. For the CDR3, the DNA is TGTGCCAGCAGCTTAGTGAGCAGGAACAATGAGCAGTTCTTC. Its translation: CASSLVSRNNEQFF.